This T cell receptor (beta chain) appears in the sequencing data of a study of CD8+ T cells in alopecia areata. Germline V gene lookup returns CDR1 SGHNT and CDR2 YYREEE (reference sequence). V was shortened by 1 base and J by 4 bases, with 7 bases between the two germline ends. The CDR3 consists of 13 residues. Sample treatment: oral pan-JAK inhibitor, 5-10 mg twice daily. Peripheral blood, together with lesional scalp punch biopsies, was collected from alopecia areata patients. Sequencing relied on a cDNA template that was reverse transcribed from extracted RNA. Data came from immunoSEQ multiplex PCR; TCRdb stores just in-frame clones and leaves some out. The sample consists of about 19,000 clones, 59% of them appearing once.

The chain combines TRBV5-4 with TRBJ2-3, with D perhaps being TRBD1 or TRBD2 (5 bases each). This material consisted of skin, taken at week 4, from a patient treated with tofacitinib. This receptor was taken from a human donor with alopecia areata. The CDR3 sequence is CASSLSGPDTQYF. CDR3 sequence (DNA): TGTGCCAGCAGCTTGTCGGGGCCAGATACGCAGTATTTT.